Below are 17 T cell receptor beta chains sequenced from a single sample in a study of T cells in Graves' hyperthyroidism and ophthalmopathy. RNA transcripts served as the template for amplifying TCR beta CDR3 regions. The HTBI primer set drove a first-round RT-PCR of the TCR CDR3. TCRdb reprocessed the multiplex PCR reads with MiXCR, giving one entry per CDR3 protein. This table holds 490,000 or so distinct CDR3 sequences, 15% to 20% found once. Source material: blood. The receptors were gathered from a man aged 35-49 years with Graves' ophthalmopathy.

Many counts were recorded for this clonotype. The chain joins TRBV6-6 to TRBJ2-7; a weak D match, TRBD2 (7 bases). The CDR3 is 15 amino acids. The ends were cut back, 0 bases at V and 4 bases at J, with 13 bases in the middle. Germline V gene data show CDR1 as MNHNY and CDR2 as SVGAGI (reference sequence). CDR3 loop: CASSYSRGGGYEQYF. The CDR3 DNA reads TGTGCCAGCAGTTACTCCCGGGGAGGGGGATACGAGCAGTACTTC.

The chain couples TRBV11-2 to TRBJ1-4, with 9 bases fitting TRBD1. V trimming: 2 bases; J trimming: 6 bases; junction bases outside the gene matches: 4. The CDR3 runs to 15 residues. Germline V CDR1 and CDR2: SGHAT, FQNNGV. Here the CDR3 DNA reads TGTGCCAGCAGCTTACCCGGGACAGGGCATGAAAAACTGTTTTTT. It yields the protein CASSLPGTGHEKLFF. Variable domain in full (rest from reference TRBV11-2 and TRBJ1-4): EAGVAQSPRYKIIEKRQSVAFWCNPISGHATLYWYQQILGQGPKLLIQFQNNGVVDDSQLPKDRFSAERLKGVDSTLKIQPAKLEDSAVYLCASSLPGTGHEKLFFGSGTQLSVL.

This clonotype was detected only a few times. V gene TRBV12-3 or TRBV12-4 combines with J gene TRBJ1-2, with D possibly being TRBD1 (5 bases). This CDR3 has 15 amino acids. V was pared by 8 bases and J by 2 bases, with 18 bases between. CDR3 in DNA: TGTGCCAGCCACCGGGGGGGGGTTGGCAACTATGGCTACACCTTC. The encoded protein is CASHRGGVGNYGYTF.

The chain links TRBV9 to TRBJ2-1; 12 nucleotides agree with TRBD2. The length of the CDR3 is 16 residues. V lost 4 bases, J lost 7 bases, and 9 bases stayed unmatched. Per germline, CDR1 SGDLS and CDR2 YYNGEE. CDR3 nucleotide sequence: TGTGCCAGCAGCCCCGACCCTAGCGGGGGGGGAAATGAGCAGTTCTTC. Translation gives CASSPDPSGGGNEQFF.

Many counts were recorded for this clonotype. The chain recombines TRBV15 with TRBJ2-5; the D is unclear. This CDR3 has 13 residues. Germline CDR1 is LNHNV and CDR2 is YYDKDF (reference sequence). V dropped 0 bases and J dropped 7 bases, with 9 bases sitting between them. Written as DNA, the CDR3 is TGTGCCACCAGCAGAGATCTGTCGGGGACCCAGTACTTC. As protein: CATSRDLSGTQYF.

This clonotype was counted a few times. The V and J genes are TRBV7-8 and TRBJ1-1; TRBD1 agrees at 7 bases. Unmatched junction bases numbered 19, after V lost 2 bases and J lost 4 bases. Germline V gene sequence: CDR1 SGHVS, CDR2 FQNEAQ. The CDR3 is 19 residues long. CDR3 bases: TGTGCCAGCAGCTTACTCGTATGGGCAGGGGGGAAATCCGGCACTGAAGCTTTCTTT. This codes for CASSLLVWAGGKSGTEAFF.

The chain couples TRBV5-1 to TRBJ2-7; 9 positions agree with TRBD1. This CDR3 region has 16 residues. From germline, CDR1 is SGHRS and CDR2 YFSETQ. After removal of 4 bases from V and 5 bases from J, the junction contained 13 bases not matched to a gene. Written as DNA, the CDR3 is TGCGCCAGCAGCCCGCTTGGGGGACAGGGTGGCCACGAGCAGTACTTC. Amino acids: CASSPLGGQGGHEQYF.

This clonotype was counted only a few times. The chain joins TRBV29-1 to TRBJ2-5; no clear D gene. The CDR3 is 13 residues long. The germline V and J ends were trimmed by 1 base and 4 bases, with 10 bases remaining between them. CDR1 is SQVTM, CDR2 ANQGSEA, per germline. The chain's CDR3 is CSVEVVVRETQYF. Here the CDR3 DNA reads TGCAGCGTTGAAGTGGTAGTCCGAGAGACCCAGTACTTC.

This clonotype was seen at least ten times. CDR3 sequence: CASSETGRGTGELFF. In nucleotides, the CDR3 is TGTGCCAGCAGTGAAACAGGGCGGGGGACCGGGGAGCTGTTTTTT. The chain combines TRBV2 with TRBJ2-2, with D possibly TRBD2 on 7 matching bases. This CDR3 is built from 15 residues. The germline gives CDR1 SNHLY, CDR2 FYNNEI. Trimming shortened V by 2 bases and J by 5 bases, and 12 bases separated the two germline ends.

This chain connects TRBV19 to TRBJ2-4; 7 nucleotides line up with TRBD2. Trimming removed 7 bases from V and 0 bases from J; junction bases left unmatched: 6. Germline V gene sequence: CDR1 LNHDA, CDR2 SQIVND (reference sequence). The CDR3 covers 15 residues. As DNA, the CDR3 is TGTGCCAGTACCGAGTGGGGGGGAGCCAAAAACATTCAGTACTTC. It yields the protein CASTEWGGAKNIQYF. Using reference TRBV19 and TRBJ2-4 for the parts outside the CDR3, the full variable domain is DGGITQSPKYLFRKEGQNVTLSCEQNLNHDAMYWYRQDPGQGLRLIYYSQIVNDFQKGDIAEGYSVSREKKESFPLTVTSAQKNPTAFYLCASTEWGGAKNIQYFGAGTRLSVL.

This clonotype was picked up many times. V and J are TRBV7-3 and TRBJ1-1; TRBD1 aligns across 7 bases. The CDR3 has 14 residues. The junction had 4 bases not matched to a gene; V was cut back by 5 bases and J by 1 base. Germline-derived CDR1 and CDR2 are SGHTA and FQGTGA. The DNA of the CDR3 is TGTGCCAGCAGCACCCAGGGGGGGAACACTGAAGCTTTCTTT. It is translated as CASSTQGGNTEAFF.

In this sample, this clonotype turned up a few times. This chain joins TRBV18 and TRBJ2-5, with D tentatively TRBD2 (5 bases). This CDR3 has 15 amino acids. Trimming left V 6 bases short and J 2 bases short, with 16 bases between. Germline V gives CDR1 KGHSH, CDR2 LQKENI. The CDR3 spells CASSQTPSGQETQYF. The CDR3 DNA sequence: TGTGCCAGCTCCCAAACCCCAAGCGGTCAAGAGACCCAGTACTTC. The whole variable domain, remainder taken from reference TRBV18 and TRBJ2-5, is NAGVMQNPRHLVRRRGQEARLRCSPMKGHSHVYWYRQLPEEGLKFMVYLQKENIIDESGMPKERFSAEFPKEGPSILRIQQVVRGDSAAYFCASSQTPSGQETQYFGPGTRLLVL.

This clonotype was recorded many times. The rearrangement links TRBV6-1 to TRBJ2-7; perhaps TRBD1 as D (6 bases). Germline CDR1 MNHNS, CDR2 SASEGT. The CDR3 extends over 15 amino acids. V was cut by 6 bases and J by 2 bases, with 17 bases left in between. The CDR3 nucleotides read TGTGCCAGCAGGGAGACAGGTGGAGGCGCCTACGAGCAGTACTTC. This codes for CASRETGGGAYEQYF.

The sample holds a few counts of this clonotype. This chain joins TRBV12-5 and TRBJ1-2, with D uncertain. Between the trimmed V and J ends, which lost 2 bases and 10 bases, there was a span of 8 bases. Germline V gene sequence: CDR1 LGHNT, CDR2 FRNRAP. There are 11 residues in the CDR3. CDR3 sequence: CASGLIQVYTF. As DNA, the CDR3 is TGTGCTAGTGGTTTGATCCAGGTCTACACCTTC.

The chain joins TRBV12-3 or TRBV12-4 to TRBJ1-3, with D uncertain. The CDR3 loop spans 14 amino acids. V lost 4 bases, J lost 0 bases, and 7 bases lay in between. CDR3 amino acids: CASSSRNSGNTIYF. CDR3 DNA sequence: TGTGCCAGCAGTTCCCGGAACTCTGGAAACACCATATATTTT.

CDR3 protein: CASSWTWTGSYEQYF. DNA for the CDR3: TGTGCCAGCAGCTGGACTTGGACAGGGTCCTACGAGCAGTACTTC. The chain combines TRBV7-2 with TRBJ2-7; TRBD1 matches 8 bases. With 4 bases clipped from V and 1 base from J, the junction kept 6 bases outside the gene matches. The CDR3 length is 15 residues. Per the germline V gene, CDR1 is SGHTA and CDR2 is FQGNSA.

The CDR3 sequence: CASSLVAQETQYF. CDR3 sequence (DNA): TGTGCCAGCAGCTTAGTAGCCCAAGAGACCCAGTACTTC. The chain joins TRBV7-9 to TRBJ2-5; no clear D. The length of the CDR3 is 13 residues. V dropped 1 base and J dropped 1 base, with 4 bases sitting between them. Per germline, CDR1 SEHNR and CDR2 FQNEAQ (reference sequence).